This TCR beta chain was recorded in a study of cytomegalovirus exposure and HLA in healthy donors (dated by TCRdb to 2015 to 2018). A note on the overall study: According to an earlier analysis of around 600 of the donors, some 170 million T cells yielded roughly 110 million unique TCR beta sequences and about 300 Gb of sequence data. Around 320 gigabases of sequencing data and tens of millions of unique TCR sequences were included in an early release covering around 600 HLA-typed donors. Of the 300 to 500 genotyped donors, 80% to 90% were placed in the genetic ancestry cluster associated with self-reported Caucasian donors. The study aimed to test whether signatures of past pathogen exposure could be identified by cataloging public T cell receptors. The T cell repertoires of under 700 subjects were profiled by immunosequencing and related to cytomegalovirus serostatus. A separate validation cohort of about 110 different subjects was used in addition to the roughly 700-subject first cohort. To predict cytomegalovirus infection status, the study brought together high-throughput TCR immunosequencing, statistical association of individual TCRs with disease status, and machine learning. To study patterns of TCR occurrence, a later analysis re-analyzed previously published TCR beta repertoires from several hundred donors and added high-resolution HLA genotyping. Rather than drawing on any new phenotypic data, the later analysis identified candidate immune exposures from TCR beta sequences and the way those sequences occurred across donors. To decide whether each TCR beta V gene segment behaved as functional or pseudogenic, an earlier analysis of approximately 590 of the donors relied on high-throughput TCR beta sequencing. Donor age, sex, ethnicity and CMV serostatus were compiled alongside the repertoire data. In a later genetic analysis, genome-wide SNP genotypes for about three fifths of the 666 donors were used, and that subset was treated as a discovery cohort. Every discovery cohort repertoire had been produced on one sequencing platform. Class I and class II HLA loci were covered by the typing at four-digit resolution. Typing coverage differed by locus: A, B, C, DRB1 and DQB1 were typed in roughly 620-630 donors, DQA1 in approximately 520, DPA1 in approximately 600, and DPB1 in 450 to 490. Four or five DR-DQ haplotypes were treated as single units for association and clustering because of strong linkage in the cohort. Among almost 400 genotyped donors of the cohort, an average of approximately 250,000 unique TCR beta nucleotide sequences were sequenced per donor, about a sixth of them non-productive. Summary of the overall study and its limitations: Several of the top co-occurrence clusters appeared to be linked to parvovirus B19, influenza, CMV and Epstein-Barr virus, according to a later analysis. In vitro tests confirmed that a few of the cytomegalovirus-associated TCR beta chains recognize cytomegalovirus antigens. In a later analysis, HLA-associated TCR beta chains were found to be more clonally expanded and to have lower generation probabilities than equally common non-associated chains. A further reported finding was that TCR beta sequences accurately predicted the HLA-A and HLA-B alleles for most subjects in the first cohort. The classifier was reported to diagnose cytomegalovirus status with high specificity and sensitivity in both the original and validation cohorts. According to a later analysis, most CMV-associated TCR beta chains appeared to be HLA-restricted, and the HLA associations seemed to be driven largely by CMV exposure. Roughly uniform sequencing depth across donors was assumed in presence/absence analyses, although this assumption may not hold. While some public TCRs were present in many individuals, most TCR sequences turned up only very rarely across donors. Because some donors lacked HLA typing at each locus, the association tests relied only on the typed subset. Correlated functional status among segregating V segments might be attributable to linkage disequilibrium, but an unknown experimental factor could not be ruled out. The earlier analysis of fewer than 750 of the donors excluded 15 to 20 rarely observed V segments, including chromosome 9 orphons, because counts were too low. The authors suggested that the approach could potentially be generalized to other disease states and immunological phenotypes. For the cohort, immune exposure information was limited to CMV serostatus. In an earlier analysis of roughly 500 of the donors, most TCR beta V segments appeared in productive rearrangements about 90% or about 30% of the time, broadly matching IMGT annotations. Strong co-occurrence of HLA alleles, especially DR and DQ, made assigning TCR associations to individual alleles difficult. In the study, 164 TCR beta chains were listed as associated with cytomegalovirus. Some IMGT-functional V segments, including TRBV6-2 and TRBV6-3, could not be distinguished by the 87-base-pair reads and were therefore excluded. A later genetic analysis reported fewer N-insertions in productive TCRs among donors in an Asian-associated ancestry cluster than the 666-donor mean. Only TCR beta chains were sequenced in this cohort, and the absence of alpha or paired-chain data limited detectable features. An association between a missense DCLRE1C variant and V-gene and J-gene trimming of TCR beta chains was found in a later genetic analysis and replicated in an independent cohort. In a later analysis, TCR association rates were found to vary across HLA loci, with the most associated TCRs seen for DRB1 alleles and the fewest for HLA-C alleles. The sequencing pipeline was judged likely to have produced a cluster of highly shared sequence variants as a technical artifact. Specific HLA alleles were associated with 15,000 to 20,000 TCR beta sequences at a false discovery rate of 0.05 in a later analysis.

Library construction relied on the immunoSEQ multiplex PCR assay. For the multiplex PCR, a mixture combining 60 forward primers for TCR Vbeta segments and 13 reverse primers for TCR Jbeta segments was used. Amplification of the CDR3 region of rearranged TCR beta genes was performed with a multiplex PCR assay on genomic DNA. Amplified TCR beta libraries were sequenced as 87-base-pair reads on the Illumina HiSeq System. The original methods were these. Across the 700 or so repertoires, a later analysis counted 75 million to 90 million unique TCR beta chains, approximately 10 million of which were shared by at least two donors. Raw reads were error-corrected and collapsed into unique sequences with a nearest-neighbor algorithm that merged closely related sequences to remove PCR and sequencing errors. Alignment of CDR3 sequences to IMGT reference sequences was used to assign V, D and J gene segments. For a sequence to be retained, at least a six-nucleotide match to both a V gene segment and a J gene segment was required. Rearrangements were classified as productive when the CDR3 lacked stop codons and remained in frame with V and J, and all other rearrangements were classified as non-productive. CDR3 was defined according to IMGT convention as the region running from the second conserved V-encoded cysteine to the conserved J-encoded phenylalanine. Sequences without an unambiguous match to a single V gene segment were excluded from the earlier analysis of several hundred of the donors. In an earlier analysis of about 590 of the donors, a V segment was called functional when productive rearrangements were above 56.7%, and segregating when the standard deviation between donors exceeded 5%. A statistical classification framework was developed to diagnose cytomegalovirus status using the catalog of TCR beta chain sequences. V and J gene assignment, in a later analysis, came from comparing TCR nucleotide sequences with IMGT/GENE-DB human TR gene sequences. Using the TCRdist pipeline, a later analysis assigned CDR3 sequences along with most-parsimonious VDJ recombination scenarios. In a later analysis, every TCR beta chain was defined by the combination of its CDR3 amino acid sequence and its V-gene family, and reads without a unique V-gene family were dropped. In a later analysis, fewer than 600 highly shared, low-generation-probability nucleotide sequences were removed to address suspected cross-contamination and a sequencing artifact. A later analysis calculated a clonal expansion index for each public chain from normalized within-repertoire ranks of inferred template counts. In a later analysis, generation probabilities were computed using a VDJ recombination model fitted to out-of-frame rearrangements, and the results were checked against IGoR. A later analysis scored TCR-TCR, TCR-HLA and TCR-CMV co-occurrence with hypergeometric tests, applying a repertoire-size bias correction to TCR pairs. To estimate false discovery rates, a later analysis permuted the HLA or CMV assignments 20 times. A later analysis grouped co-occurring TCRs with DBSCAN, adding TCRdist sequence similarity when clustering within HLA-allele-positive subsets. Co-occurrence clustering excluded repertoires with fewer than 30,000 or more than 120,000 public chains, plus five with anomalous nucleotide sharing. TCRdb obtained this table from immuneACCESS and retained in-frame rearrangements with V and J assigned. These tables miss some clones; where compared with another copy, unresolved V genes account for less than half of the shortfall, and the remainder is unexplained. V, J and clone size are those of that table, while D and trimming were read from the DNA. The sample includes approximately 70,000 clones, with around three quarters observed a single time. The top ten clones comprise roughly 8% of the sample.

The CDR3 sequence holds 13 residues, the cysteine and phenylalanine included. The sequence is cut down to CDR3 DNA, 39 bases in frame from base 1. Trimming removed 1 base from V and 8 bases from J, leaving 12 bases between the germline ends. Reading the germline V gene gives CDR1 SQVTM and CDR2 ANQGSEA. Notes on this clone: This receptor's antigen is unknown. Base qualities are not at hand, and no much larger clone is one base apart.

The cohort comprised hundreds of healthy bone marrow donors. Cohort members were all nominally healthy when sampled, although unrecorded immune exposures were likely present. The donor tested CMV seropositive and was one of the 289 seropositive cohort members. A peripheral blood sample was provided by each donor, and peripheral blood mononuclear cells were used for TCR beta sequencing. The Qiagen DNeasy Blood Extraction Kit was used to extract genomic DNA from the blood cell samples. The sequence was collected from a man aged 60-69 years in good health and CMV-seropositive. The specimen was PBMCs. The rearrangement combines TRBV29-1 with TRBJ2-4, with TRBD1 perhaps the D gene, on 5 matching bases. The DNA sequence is TGCAGCGTTGAAGGGGCAGGGATGGACATTCAGTACTTC. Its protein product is CSVEGAGMDIQYF.